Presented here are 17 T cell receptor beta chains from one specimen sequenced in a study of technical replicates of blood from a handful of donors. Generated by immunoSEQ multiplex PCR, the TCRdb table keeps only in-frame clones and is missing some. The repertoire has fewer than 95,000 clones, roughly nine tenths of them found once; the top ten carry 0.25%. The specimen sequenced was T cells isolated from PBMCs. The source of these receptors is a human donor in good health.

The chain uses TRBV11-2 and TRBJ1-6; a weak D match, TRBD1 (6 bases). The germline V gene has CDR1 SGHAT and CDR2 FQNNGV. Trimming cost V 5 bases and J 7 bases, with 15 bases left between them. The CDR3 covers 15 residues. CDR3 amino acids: CASSRTTGLNSPLHF. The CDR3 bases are TGTGCCAGCAGCAGAACAACAGGGTTGAATTCACCCCTCCACTTT.

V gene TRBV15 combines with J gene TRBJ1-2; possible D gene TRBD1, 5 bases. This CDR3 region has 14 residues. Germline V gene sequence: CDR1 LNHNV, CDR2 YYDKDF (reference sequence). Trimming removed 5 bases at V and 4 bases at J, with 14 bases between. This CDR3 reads CATSWGTGGYGYTF. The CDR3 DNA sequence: TGTGCCACCAGCTGGGGGACGGGGGGCTATGGCTACACCTTC.

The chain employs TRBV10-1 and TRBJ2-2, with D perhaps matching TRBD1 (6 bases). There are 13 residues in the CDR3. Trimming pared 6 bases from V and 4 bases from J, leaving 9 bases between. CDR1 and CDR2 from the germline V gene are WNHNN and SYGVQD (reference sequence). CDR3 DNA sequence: TGCGCCAGCAGCGTAGGGGGCACCGGGGAGCTGTTTTTT. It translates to CASSVGGTGELFF.

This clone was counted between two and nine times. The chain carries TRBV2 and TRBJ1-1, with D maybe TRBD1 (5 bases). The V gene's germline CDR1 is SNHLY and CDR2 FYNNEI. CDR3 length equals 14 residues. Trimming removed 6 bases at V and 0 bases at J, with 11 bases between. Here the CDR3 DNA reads TGTGCCAGCAGCGGTATGACAGTGAACACTGAAGCTTTCTTT. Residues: CASSGMTVNTEAFF.

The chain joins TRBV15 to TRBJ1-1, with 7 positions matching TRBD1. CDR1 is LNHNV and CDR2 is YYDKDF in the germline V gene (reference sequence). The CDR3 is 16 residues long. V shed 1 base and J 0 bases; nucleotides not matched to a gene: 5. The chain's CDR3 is CATSRGRQGMNTEAFF. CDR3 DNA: TGTGCCACCAGCAGAGGAAGACAGGGAATGAACACTGAAGCTTTCTTT.

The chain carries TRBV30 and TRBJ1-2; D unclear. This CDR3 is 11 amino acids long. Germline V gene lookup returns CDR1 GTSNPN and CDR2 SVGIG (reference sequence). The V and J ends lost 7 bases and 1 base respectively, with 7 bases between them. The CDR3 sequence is CASHNNYGYTF. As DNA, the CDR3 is TGTGCCTCACATAATAACTATGGCTACACCTTC.

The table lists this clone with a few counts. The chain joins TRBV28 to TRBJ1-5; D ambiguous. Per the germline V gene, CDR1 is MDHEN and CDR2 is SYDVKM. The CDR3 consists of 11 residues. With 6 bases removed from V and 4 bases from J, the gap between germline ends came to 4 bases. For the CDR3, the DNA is TGTGCCAGCAGGACTAATCAGCCCCAGCATTTT. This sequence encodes CASRTNQPQHF.

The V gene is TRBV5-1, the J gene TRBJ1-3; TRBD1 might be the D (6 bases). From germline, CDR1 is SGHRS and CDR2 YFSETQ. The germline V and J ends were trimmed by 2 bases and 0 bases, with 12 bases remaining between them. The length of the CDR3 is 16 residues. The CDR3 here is CASSFGGPNSGNTIYF. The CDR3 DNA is TGCGCCAGCAGCTTTGGGGGCCCTAACTCTGGAAACACCATATATTTT.

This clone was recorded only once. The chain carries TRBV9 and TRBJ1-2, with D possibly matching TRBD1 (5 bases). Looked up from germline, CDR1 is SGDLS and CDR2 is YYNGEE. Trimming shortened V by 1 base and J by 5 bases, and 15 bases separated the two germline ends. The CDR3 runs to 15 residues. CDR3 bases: TGTGCCAGCAGCGTACAGGGTGGAGTGGGGTATGGCTACACCTTC. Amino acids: CASSVQGGVGYGYTF.

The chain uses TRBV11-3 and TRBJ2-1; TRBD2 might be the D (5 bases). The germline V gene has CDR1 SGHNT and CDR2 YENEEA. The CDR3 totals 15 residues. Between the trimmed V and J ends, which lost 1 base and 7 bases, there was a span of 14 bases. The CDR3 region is CASSLGGPEANEQFF. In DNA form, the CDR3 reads TGTGCCAGCAGCTTAGGCGGGCCCGAAGCGAATGAGCAGTTCTTC.

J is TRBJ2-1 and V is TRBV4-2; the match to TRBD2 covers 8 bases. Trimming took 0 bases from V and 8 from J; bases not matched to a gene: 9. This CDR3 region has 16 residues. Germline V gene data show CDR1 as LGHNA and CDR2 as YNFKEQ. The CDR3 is CASSQENRGGWYEQFF. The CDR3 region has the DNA TGTGCCAGCAGCCAAGAAAATCGGGGGGGCTGGTATGAGCAGTTCTTC.

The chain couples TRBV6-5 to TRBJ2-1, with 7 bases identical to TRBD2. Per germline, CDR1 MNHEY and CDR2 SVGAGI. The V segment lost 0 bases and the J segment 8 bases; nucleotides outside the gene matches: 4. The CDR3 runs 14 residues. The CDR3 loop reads CASSYSVGGYEQFF. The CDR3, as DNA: TGTGCCAGCAGTTACTCGGTCGGGGGGTATGAGCAGTTCTTC.

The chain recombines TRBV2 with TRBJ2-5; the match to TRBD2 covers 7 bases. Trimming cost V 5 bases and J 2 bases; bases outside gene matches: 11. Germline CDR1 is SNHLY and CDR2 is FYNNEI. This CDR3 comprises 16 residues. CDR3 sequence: CASSRGDLGRQETQYF. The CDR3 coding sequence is TGTGCCAGCAGTCGGGGGGATCTAGGACGTCAAGAGACCCAGTACTTC. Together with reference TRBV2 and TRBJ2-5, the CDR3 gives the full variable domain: EPEVTQTPSHQVTQMGQEVILRCVPISNHLYFYWYRQILGQKVEFLVSFYNNEISEKSEIFDDQFSVERPDGSNFTLKIRSTKLEDSAMYFCASSRGDLGRQETQYFGPGTRLLVL.

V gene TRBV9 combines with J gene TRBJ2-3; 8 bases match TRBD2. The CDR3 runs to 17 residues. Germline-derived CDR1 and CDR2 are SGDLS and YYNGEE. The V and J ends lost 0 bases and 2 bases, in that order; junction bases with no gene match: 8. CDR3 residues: CASSVDPSGRHTDTQYF. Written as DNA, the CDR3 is TGTGCCAGCAGCGTAGATCCTAGCGGGCGACACACAGATACGCAGTATTTT. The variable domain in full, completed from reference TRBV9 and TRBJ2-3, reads DSGVTQTPKHLITATGQRVTLRCSPRSGDLSVYWYQQSLDQGLQFLIQYYNGEERAKGNILERFSAQQFPDLHSELNLSSLELGDSALYFCASSVDPSGRHTDTQYFGPGTRLTVL.

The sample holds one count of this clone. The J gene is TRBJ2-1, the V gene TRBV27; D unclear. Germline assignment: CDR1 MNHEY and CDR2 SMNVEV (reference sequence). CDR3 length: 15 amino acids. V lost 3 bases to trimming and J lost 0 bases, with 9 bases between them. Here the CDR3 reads CASSFGSTSYNEQFF. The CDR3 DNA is TGTGCCAGCAGTTTTGGCTCAACCTCCTACAATGAGCAGTTCTTC.

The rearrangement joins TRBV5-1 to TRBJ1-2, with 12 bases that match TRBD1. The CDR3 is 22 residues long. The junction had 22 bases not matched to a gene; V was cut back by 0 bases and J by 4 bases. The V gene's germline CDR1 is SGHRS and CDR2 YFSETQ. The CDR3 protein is CASSLDPWDRGRDSTLAYGYTF. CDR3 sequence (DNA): TGCGCCAGCAGCTTGGATCCTTGGGACAGGGGGCGCGATTCTACACTCGCCTATGGCTACACCTTC.

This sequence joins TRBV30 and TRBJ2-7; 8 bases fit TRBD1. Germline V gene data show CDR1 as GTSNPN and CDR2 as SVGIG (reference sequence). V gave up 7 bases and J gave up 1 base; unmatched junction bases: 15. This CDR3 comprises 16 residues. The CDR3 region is CALERGTGDWSYEQYF. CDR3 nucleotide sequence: TGTGCCTTGGAGAGAGGGACAGGAGATTGGTCCTACGAGCAGTACTTC.